Each of the 22 T cell receptor beta chains below was sequenced from the same sample in a study of blood T cells in healthy people across ages. A J-beta primer mix and a sample-barcoded 5' primer were used in a second PCR of roughly 7 to 12 cycles. TCRdb analysed the 5' RACE reads with MiXCR anew, one entry per CDR3 protein. Of about 1.4 million distinct CDR3 sequences listed, approximately 60% are singletons. Source material: blood. The receptors shown here come from a young man in good health.

The V and J genes are TRBV7-9 and TRBJ2-1, with D perhaps matching TRBD2 (6 bases). V was shortened by 1 base and J by 9 bases, with 10 bases between the two germline ends. This CDR3 spans 13 amino acids. Germline V gene sequence: CDR1 SEHNR, CDR2 FQNEAQ (reference sequence). The CDR3 protein is CASSLGSGPEQFF. In DNA, the CDR3 is TGTGCCAGCAGCTTAGGAAGCGGGCCTGAGCAGTTCTTC.

The chain combines TRBV2 with TRBJ1-2, with a tentative D call TRBD1 (5 bases). Per germline, CDR1 SNHLY and CDR2 FYNNEI. The CDR3 runs to 13 residues. Trimming shortened V by 3 bases and J by 3 bases, and 8 bases separated the two germline ends. CDR3 nucleotide sequence: TGTGCCAGCAGTGATGGCAGGGACTATGGCTACACCTTC. Translation gives CASSDGRDYGYTF. Supplemented by reference TRBV2 and TRBJ1-2, the full variable domain reads EPEVTQTPSHQVTQMGQEVILRCVPISNHLYFYWYRQILGQKVEFLVSFYNNEISEKSEIFDDQFSVERPDGSNFTLKIRSTKLEDSAMYFCASSDGRDYGYTFGSGTRLTVV.

The chain uses TRBV7-8 and TRBJ2-1; either TRBD1 or TRBD2 may supply D (5 bases each). Trimming left V 5 bases short and J 0 bases short, with 17 bases between. There are 17 residues in the CDR3. CDR1 is SGHVS, CDR2 FQNEAQ, per germline. DNA for the CDR3: TGTGCCAGCAGCGCCAACCGGGACGCAAACTCCTACAATGAGCAGTTCTTC. It translates to CASSANRDANSYNEQFF.

Only a few counts were recorded for this clonotype. The gene calls are TRBV20-1 and TRBJ2-1; the D gene is possibly TRBD1 (6 bases). Germline values: CDR1 DFQATT, CDR2 SNEGSKA (reference sequence). V shed 6 bases and J shed 3 bases, with 12 bases lying between them. The CDR3 extends over 13 amino acids. The CDR3 DNA reads TGCAGTGCGAACCGGGACAACTACAATGAGCAGTTCTTC. Amino acid sequence: CSANRDNYNEQFF.

The V gene is TRBV20-1, the J gene TRBJ2-1; 8 bases match TRBD2. Per the germline V gene, CDR1 is DFQATT and CDR2 is SNEGSKA (reference sequence). The CDR3 length is 14 residues. The V segment lost 3 bases and the J segment 9 bases; nucleotides outside the gene matches: 10. This CDR3 is CSASGRAPVGEQFF. The CDR3 coding sequence is TGCAGTGCTAGCGGGAGGGCGCCTGTTGGTGAGCAGTTCTTC.

The chain is built from TRBV27 and TRBJ1-2; 8 bases fit TRBD1. CDR3 length: 16 amino acids. The ends lost 3 bases at V and 4 bases at J; junction bases unmatched: 10. Germline V gene sequence: CDR1 MNHEY, CDR2 SMNVEV (reference sequence). The CDR3, as DNA: TGTGCCAGCAGTTTTCTCCAGGGGGCTGACCGCTATGGCTACACCTTC. Protein: CASSFLQGADRYGYTF.

This CDR3 reads CASSLIGRPLSGYTF. DNA for the CDR3: TGTGCCAGCAGTTTAATCGGCAGACCCCTTTCTGGCTACACCTTC. The V and J genes are TRBV27 and TRBJ1-2; D is undetermined. The CDR3 has 15 residues. From germline, CDR1 is MNHEY and CDR2 SMNVEV (reference sequence). Trimming removed 2 bases from V and 7 bases from J, with 17 bases in between.

This clonotype was detected once. CDR3 nucleotide sequence: TGTGCCAGCAGCCAAGTCGGGGGAAGGAGTGGCGAGCAGTACTTC. Translated: CASSQVGGRSGEQYF. The chain employs TRBV4-2 and TRBJ2-7, with a tentative D call TRBD2 (6 bases). The CDR3 is 15 residues long. The germline CDR1 and CDR2 sequences are LGHNA and YNFKEQ. V was clipped by 1 base and J by 6 bases, with 16 bases between them.

The chain joins TRBV15 to TRBJ2-1; possible D gene TRBD2, 5 bases. The CDR3 covers 13 residues. CDR1 LNHNV and CDR2 YYDKDF come from the germline V gene (reference sequence). With 4 bases removed from V and 12 bases from J, the gap between germline ends came to 16 bases. The chain's CDR3 is CATSTVRGYGQFF. In DNA, the CDR3 is TGTGCCACCAGCACAGTTCGGGGTTATGGGCAGTTCTTC.

The chain combines TRBV20-1 with TRBJ2-3; the match to TRBD1 covers 9 bases. The V gene end was trimmed by 2 bases and the J gene end by 4 bases; junction bases not matched to a gene: 7. The CDR3 is 15 amino acids. Germline V gene lookup returns CDR1 DFQATT and CDR2 SNEGSKA (reference sequence). The CDR3 loop reads CSARFRTGESDTQYF. The CDR3 nucleotides are TGCAGTGCTAGATTTCGGACAGGGGAGTCAGATACGCAGTATTTT.

The rearrangement joins TRBV10-3 to TRBJ1-5; possibly TRBD1 for D (6 bases). The germline V gene has CDR1 ENHRY and CDR2 SYGVKD. The CDR3 runs to 13 residues. Deletions cut 8 bases from V and 6 bases from J, with 14 bases between. The CDR3 here is CAIGGGPPQPQHF. In nucleotides, the CDR3 is TGTGCCATCGGAGGGGGGCCCCCTCAGCCCCAGCATTTT.

This chain joins TRBV28 and TRBJ1-1; D remains unclear. Germline V CDR1 and CDR2: MDHEN, SYDVKM. V lost 7 bases to trimming and J lost 1 base, with 16 bases between them. The CDR3 covers 15 residues. CDR3 loop: CASKCFGGGNTEAFF. CDR3 coding DNA: TGTGCCAGCAAGTGTTTTGGAGGAGGGAACACTGAAGCTTTCTTT.

The rearrangement uses TRBV6-5 and TRBJ1-6, with TRBD1 matching 8 bases. V lost 7 bases to trimming and J lost 7 bases; unmatched junction nucleotides: 9. CDR1 is MNHEY, CDR2 SVGAGI, per germline. The CDR3 loop spans 15 amino acids. The CDR3 region is CASNPTGEWNSPLHF. DNA for the CDR3: TGTGCCAGCAACCCGACAGGGGAGTGGAATTCACCCCTCCACTTT.

This sequence joins TRBV11-2 and TRBJ2-1, with 8 positions matching TRBD2. The CDR3 consists of 17 residues. The V segment lost 2 bases and the J segment 6 bases; nucleotides outside the gene matches: 12. Looked up from germline, CDR1 is SGHAT and CDR2 is FQNNGV. The CDR3 region is CASSLSIGTSGPNEQFF. The CDR3 nucleotides read TGTGCCAGCAGCTTAAGTATCGGTACTAGCGGACCCAATGAGCAGTTCTTC.

This clonotype showed up just a few times. The V gene is TRBV5-1, the J gene TRBJ1-2; no firm D call. The V end was cut by 1 base, the J end by 5 bases, with 15 bases between. The CDR3 is 15 amino acids. Germline CDR1 is SGHRS and CDR2 is YFSETQ. The CDR3 DNA sequence: TGCGCCAGCAGCTTGAGGTCTGACCGAGGATATGGCTACACCTTC. Protein: CASSLRSDRGYGYTF.

The rearrangement joins TRBV28 to TRBJ2-7, with D possibly TRBD1 on 5 matching bases. CDR1 MDHEN and CDR2 SYDVKM come from the germline V gene. The CDR3 spans 15 residues. V lost 6 bases, J lost 7 bases, and 22 bases lay in between. The CDR3 sequence is CASRRILQGAWEQYF. For the CDR3, the DNA is TGTGCCAGCAGGCGGATACTGCAGGGTGCTTGGGAGCAGTACTTC.

J is TRBJ2-2 and V is TRBV4-3, with D unclear. V lost 4 bases, J lost 3 bases, and 6 bases lay in between. This CDR3 has 13 residues. Germline V gene sequence: CDR1 LGHNA, CDR2 YSLEER. The CDR3 loop reads CASSRGYTGELFF. The CDR3 nucleotides are TGCGCCAGCAGCCGAGGATACACCGGGGAGCTGTTTTTT.

This chain's CDR3 is CASSYARSPPGDTQYF. In DNA form, the CDR3 reads TGTGCCAGCAGTTACGCCCGGTCCCCCCCCGGGGATACGCAGTATTTT. The gene calls are TRBV12-3 or TRBV12-4 and TRBJ2-3, with D unresolved. This CDR3 is built from 16 residues. V was shortened by 4 bases and J by 6 bases, with 20 bases between the two germline ends.

In DNA, the CDR3 is TGTGCCAGCAGCCAAATACAAGGGGACGGGGAGCTGTTTTTT. Protein product: CASSQIQGDGELFF. V usage is TRBV3-1 and J usage is TRBJ2-2; maybe TRBD1 (5 bases). The CDR3 length is 14 residues. Germline CDR1 LGHDT, CDR2 YNNKEL (reference sequence). V was pared by 2 bases and J by 7 bases, with 11 bases between.

This sequence joins TRBV29-1 and TRBJ2-1, with 8 bases matching TRBD2. The CDR3 sequence is 14 residues long. V lost 7 bases to trimming and J lost 4 bases; unmatched junction nucleotides: 9. CDR1 SQVTM and CDR2 ANQGSEA come from the germline V gene. DNA for the CDR3: TGCAGCGCCGATACTAGCGGTTTTTACAATGAGCAGTTCTTC. Its translation is CSADTSGFYNEQFF.

This chain connects TRBV15 to TRBJ2-5, with D unclear. The CDR3 spans 14 residues. Germline V gene sequence: CDR1 LNHNV, CDR2 YYDKDF (reference sequence). The ends were cut back, 1 base at V and 3 bases at J, with 9 bases in the middle. The CDR3 DNA is TGTGCCACCAGCAGAGCGGCAGGCGAAGAGACCCAGTACTTC. This sequence encodes CATSRAAGEETQYF.

The chain has TRBV5-1 and TRBJ2-1; possible D gene TRBD2, 6 bases. The assigned J gene may be wrong: the sequence end matches TRBJ2-7 better. The CDR3 extends over 13 amino acids. Germline V gene data show CDR1 as SGHRS and CDR2 as YFSETQ. CDR3 sequence: CASSPGRSGEQYF. Written as DNA, the CDR3 is TGCGCCAGCTCGCCCGGACGGAGCGGGGAGCAGTACTTC.